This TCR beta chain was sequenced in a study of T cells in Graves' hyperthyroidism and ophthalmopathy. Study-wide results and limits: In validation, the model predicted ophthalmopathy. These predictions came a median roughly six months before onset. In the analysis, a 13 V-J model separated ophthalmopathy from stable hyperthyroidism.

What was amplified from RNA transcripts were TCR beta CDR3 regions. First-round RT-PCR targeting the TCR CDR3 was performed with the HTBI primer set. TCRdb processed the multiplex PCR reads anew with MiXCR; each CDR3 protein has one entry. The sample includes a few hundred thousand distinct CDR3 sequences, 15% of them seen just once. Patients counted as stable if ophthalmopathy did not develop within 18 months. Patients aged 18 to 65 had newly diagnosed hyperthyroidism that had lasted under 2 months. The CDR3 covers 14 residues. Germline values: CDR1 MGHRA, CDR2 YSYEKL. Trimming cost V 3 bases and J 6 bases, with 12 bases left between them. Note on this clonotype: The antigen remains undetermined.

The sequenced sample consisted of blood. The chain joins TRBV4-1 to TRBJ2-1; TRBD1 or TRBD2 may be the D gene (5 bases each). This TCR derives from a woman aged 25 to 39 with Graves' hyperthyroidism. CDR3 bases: TGCGCCAGCAGCCACCGGGACCGACTCAATGAGCAGTTCTTC. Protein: CASSHRDRLNEQFF.